The present entry profiles one TCR beta chain with its context. These data originate in a study of CDR3 diversity in severe acne. The CDR3 consists of 14 residues. Trimming removed 5 bases at V and 3 bases at J, with 13 bases between. Germline V gene sequence: CDR1 LNHDA, CDR2 SQIVND (reference sequence). TCRdb independently ran MiXCR on the PCR reads; one entry per CDR3 protein. The data show about 84,000 distinct CDR3 sequences, approximately 51% seen once. Sequenced: blood. The clonotype originates from a male donor in good health, without acne. This chain uses TRBV19 with TRBJ1-1, with D hard to call. In nucleotides, the CDR3 is TGTGCCAGTAGTGATCTTCCTCGGGACACTGAAGCTTTCTTT. The encoded protein is CASSDLPRDTEAFF.